This T cell receptor beta chain was captured in a study of molecular identifiers for immune sequencing clone quantification. Study at large: Five portions were made in replicates from RNA of roughly 18,000 or 92,000 naive CD8 cells, and four underwent sequencing. Study outcomes and limitations: Because of identical TCR molecules sharing a barcode, sizes of highly expanded clones could be underestimated. Clones above 20 RNA copies held over 97% of effector molecules, under 1% in naive cells.

It was from around 20,000 to 1,000,000 sorted cells, with 10%, 30% or 50% RNA, that naive CD8 libraries came. TCRdb processed the PCR reads anew with MiXCR; each CDR3 protein has one entry. This table has around 480,000 distinct CDR3 sequences, roughly 24% appearing once. This CDR3 has 15 amino acids. From germline, CDR1 is SGHDT and CDR2 YYEEEE. Trimming at V came to 0 bases and at J to 4 bases, leaving 4 bases not matched to a gene. Regarding this clonotype: What it binds is unknown.

The clonotype was recovered from a human donor in good health. Some libraries in this study had Jurkat cell RNA spiked in. The V gene is TRBV5-6, the J gene TRBJ2-3, with 8 positions matching TRBD1. Material: naive CD8+ T cells from blood, with Jurkat cell RNA spiked in. Sample subset: FACS-sorted CD8+CD4-CCR7+CD45RA+ naive T cells. As DNA, the CDR3 is TGTGCCAGCAGCTTGGTGCCAGGGGGCGCAGATACGCAGTATTTT. Translation: CASSLVPGGADTQYF.